The 23 T cell receptor beta chains given below trace back to one sample, sequenced in a study of blood T cell repertoires in COVID-19 (dated by TCRdb to 2018 to 2020). Libraries were built with the immunoSEQ multiplex PCR assay. The table was pulled from immuneACCESS by TCRdb, which kept in-frame rearrangements only. Such tables lose some clones; where checked, under half of the loss comes from unresolved V genes, and the rest has no known cause. The table for this sample lists 220,000 or so clones; about three quarters of them were counted only once. Jointly, the top ten make up less than 6% of the sample. The sequenced sample was peripheral blood. These receptors originate from a woman between 70 and 85 years old with acute or convalescent COVID-19.

Note on this clone: One end of the junction fails to match germline, which may point to a read error. The J gene is TRBJ1-1, the V gene TRBV11-1, with D perhaps matching TRBD1 (5 bases). Germline V gene data show CDR1 as SGHAT and CDR2 as FQDESV (reference sequence). This CDR3 contains 12 residues. The CDR3 region is CASSLRPETEMF. The CDR3 nucleotides read TGTGCCAGCAGCTTAAGGCCAGAGACAGAGATGTTT.

The V gene is TRBV5-1, the J gene TRBJ2-1, with D unclear. This CDR3 is 13 amino acids long. CDR1 is SGHRS, CDR2 YFSETQ, per germline. Between the trimmed V and J ends, which lost 4 bases and 8 bases, there was a span of 13 bases. CDR3 in DNA: TGCGCCAGCAGCCCGCCGCGTATCTATGAGCAGTTCTTC. It codes for CASSPPRIYEQFF.

The chain recombines TRBV7-2 with TRBJ2-7; 8 bases fit TRBD1. V trimming: 5 bases; J trimming: 3 bases; junction bases outside the gene matches: 9. In germline, CDR1 is SGHTA, CDR2 FQGNSA. The CDR3 sequence is 15 residues long. CDR3 loop: CASSPDRDRFYEQYF. As DNA, the CDR3 is TGTGCCAGCAGCCCCGACCGGGACAGGTTCTACGAGCAGTACTTC.

This sequence joins TRBV19 and TRBJ1-2; D may be TRBD1 (6 bases). Trimming removed 4 bases at V and 1 base at J, with 16 bases between. The CDR3 runs to 16 residues. CDR1 and CDR2 from the germline V gene are LNHDA and SQIVND (reference sequence). The CDR3, as DNA: TGTGCCAGTAGTACGCGGACAGCAAATTATAACTATGGCTACACCTTC. This encodes CASSTRTANYNYGYTF.

The chain links TRBV3-1 (or the pseudogene TRBV3-2) to TRBJ1-1; D is unresolved. CDR1 is LGHDT, CDR2 YNNKEL, per germline (reference sequence). V was cut by 5 bases and J by 8 bases, with 15 bases left in between. This CDR3 is 13 amino acids long. CDR3 nucleotide sequence: TGTGCCAGCAGCTCTTCTGCTCCGGGAGAAGCTTTCTTT. Its protein product is CASSSSAPGEAFF.

As for this clone: Other nucleotide sequences in the sample specify the same CDR3. The J gene is TRBJ2-1, the V gene TRBV5-1; 8 nucleotides agree with TRBD1. The CDR3 covers 15 residues. The V gene end was trimmed by 2 bases and the J gene end by 0 bases; junction bases not matched to a gene: 1. Germline V gene sequence: CDR1 SGHRS, CDR2 YFSETQ. The CDR3 reads CASSLTGGSYNEQFF. CDR3 coding DNA: TGCGCCAGCAGCTTAACAGGGGGCTCCTACAATGAGCAGTTCTTC.

This chain connects TRBV19 to TRBJ1-5; 12 bases align to TRBD1. CDR3 length: 14 amino acids. V lost 6 bases and J lost 9; bases outside the gene matches: 6. Germline V CDR1 and CDR2: LNHDA, SQIVND (reference sequence). The CDR3: CASRPGDRGRPQHF. The CDR3 nucleotides are TGTGCCAGTAGGCCCGGGGACAGGGGGCGGCCCCAGCATTTT.

The V call is TRBV7-3, the J call TRBJ2-5; 7 bases line up with TRBD1. Germline trimming cut 2 bases from V and 3 bases from J; bases unmatched to any gene: 0. CDR3 size: 13 residues. Germline CDR1 reads SGHTA; CDR2 reads FQGTGA. As DNA, the CDR3 is TGTGCCAGCAGCTTACAGGGGGAAGAGACCCAGTACTTC. It codes for CASSLQGEETQYF.

CDR3 amino acids: CASSLAGDYHNEQFF. The CDR3 coding sequence is TGTGCCAGCAGCTTGGCGGGGGATTACCACAATGAGCAGTTCTTC. The chain combines TRBV5-8 with TRBJ2-1; TRBD2 is a possible D gene (6 bases). V was trimmed by 0 bases and J by 5 bases, leaving 12 bases between them. The length of the CDR3 is 15 residues. Germline lookup yields CDR1 SGHTS and CDR2 YDEGEE.

The rearrangement uses TRBV5-4 and TRBJ2-2, with 12 bases aligning to TRBD2. Looked up from germline, CDR1 is SGHNT and CDR2 is YYREEE (reference sequence). There are 15 residues in the CDR3. The ends lost 4 bases at V and 4 bases at J; junction bases unmatched: 2. CDR3 amino acids: CASSTSGRITGELFF. The CDR3 nucleotides are TGTGCCAGCAGCACTAGCGGGAGGATCACCGGGGAGCTGTTTTTT.

The gene calls are TRBV27 and TRBJ1-5; D call uncertain. CDR1 and CDR2 from the germline V gene are MNHEY and SMNVEV (reference sequence). Trimming left V 0 bases short and J 1 base short, with 4 bases between. The CDR3 has 14 residues. CDR3 DNA: TGTGCCAGCAGTTTATCGGGCAGCAATCAGCCCCAGCATTTT. Protein product: CASSLSGSNQPQHF.

The rearrangement links TRBV2 to TRBJ1-2, with TRBD1 matching over 8 bases. Trimming removed 5 bases from V and 8 bases from J; junction bases left unmatched: 10. This CDR3 spans 14 amino acids. Germline CDR1 and CDR2: SNHLY and FYNNEI. This CDR3 reads CASSLENRGEGYTF. The DNA for the CDR3 is TGTGCCAGCAGTCTAGAAAACAGGGGGGAAGGCTACACCTTC.

This clone turned up a few times. The rearrangement uses TRBV18 and TRBJ2-2, with D maybe TRBD2 (5 bases). Germline assignment: CDR1 KGHSH and CDR2 LQKENI. The germline V and J ends were trimmed by 0 bases and 7 bases, with 15 bases remaining between them. The length of the CDR3 is 16 residues. In nucleotides, the CDR3 is TGTGCCAGCTCACCACCGGGTCTTGGCCGGGACGGGGAGCTGTTTTTT. Its protein product is CASSPPGLGRDGELFF.

The chain is built from TRBV5-4 and TRBJ2-7; D may be TRBD2 (6 bases). V shed 4 bases and J shed 5 bases, with 13 bases lying between them. The CDR3 runs to 13 residues. Looked up from germline, CDR1 is SGHNT and CDR2 is YYREEE (reference sequence). The DNA for the CDR3 is TGTGCCAGCAGCCGGGACTCCTTCGACGAGCAGTACTTC. It codes for CASSRDSFDEQYF.

J is TRBJ2-3 and V is TRBV19; TRBD2 matches 8 bases. Germline-derived CDR1 and CDR2 are LNHDA and SQIVND (reference sequence). The CDR3 has 15 amino acids. The ends lost 7 bases at V and 5 bases at J; junction bases unmatched: 11. The CDR3 nucleotides read TGTGCCAGTACCGAGGTAGCGGGATGGGAAGATACGCAGTATTTT. This codes for CASTEVAGWEDTQYF.

This rearrangement joins TRBV28 to TRBJ1-1, with 7 bases matching TRBD1. The CDR3 runs to 16 residues. Germline V gives CDR1 MDHEN, CDR2 SYDVKM. V shed 6 bases, J shed 7 bases, and the junction held 17 bases outside the gene matches. The CDR3 sequence is CASRYLTGARRNEAFF. In DNA, the CDR3 is TGTGCCAGCAGGTACCTTACAGGGGCGAGGAGGAATGAAGCTTTCTTT.

CDR3 nucleotides: TGTGCCAGCTCAGGGGCAGCAACTAATGAAAAACTGTTTTTT. This translates into CASSGAATNEKLFF. The rearrangement links TRBV21-1 to TRBJ1-4; TRBD1 is taken as the D call from the table, unchecked against the DNA. TRBV21-1 is recorded as a pseudogene. CDR3 size: 14 residues.

This clone was seen just once. The chain employs TRBV7-8 and TRBJ1-1, with 7 bases identical to TRBD1. The CDR3 totals 14 residues. Germline V gene sequence: CDR1 SGHVS, CDR2 FQNEAQ. V trimming: 0 bases; J trimming: 5 bases; junction bases outside the gene matches: 3. In DNA, the CDR3 is TGTGCCAGCAGCTTAGCTGACAGGGTGACTGAAGCTTTCTTT. It codes for CASSLADRVTEAFF. Filled out from reference TRBV7-8 and TRBJ1-1, the complete variable domain reads GAGVSQSPRYKVAKRGQDVALRCDPISGHVSLFWYQQALGQGPEFLTYFQNEAQLDKSGLPSDRFFAERPEGSVSTLKIQRTQQEDSAVYLCASSLADRVTEAFFGQGTRLTVV.

The chain couples TRBV18 to TRBJ1-5, with TRBD1 as a possible D gene (6 bases). This CDR3 is 15 amino acids long. The germline V and J ends were trimmed by 6 bases and 3 bases, with 15 bases remaining between them. Germline loops: CDR1 KGHSH, CDR2 LQKENI. The CDR3 loop reads CASSPETGNNQPQHF. CDR3 in DNA: TGTGCCAGCTCGCCAGAAACAGGGAACAATCAGCCCCAGCATTTT.

This clone appeared a single time. CDR3 sequence: CASSDGIQGGNEQFF. The CDR3 nucleotides are TGTGCCAGCAGTGACGGGATCCAAGGGGGCAATGAGCAGTTCTTC. The chain employs TRBV6-4 and TRBJ2-1; D perhaps matches TRBD1 (6 bases). This CDR3 contains 15 residues. Looked up from germline, CDR1 is MRHNA and CDR2 is SNTAGT. The V end lost 2 bases, the J end lost 6 bases, and 14 bases lay between the germline ends.

The genes are TRBV30 and TRBJ2-5, with 10 bases matching TRBD2. The germline V gene has CDR1 GTSNPN and CDR2 SVGIG (reference sequence). The CDR3 has 18 residues. Trimming removed 0 bases from V and 5 bases from J; junction bases left unmatched: 15. CDR3 in DNA: TGTGCCTGGAGTGTACAACGGCTAGCGGGAGCTCGTGGGGAGACCCAGTACTTC. This gives the protein CAWSVQRLAGARGETQYF.

The chain is built from TRBV24-1 and TRBJ2-2, with 7 bases identical to TRBD1. From germline, CDR1 is KGHDR and CDR2 SFDVKD. Germline trimming cut 4 bases from V and 4 bases from J; bases unmatched to any gene: 8. The CDR3 runs 16 residues. The CDR3 nucleotides are TGTGCCACCAGTGACCTTGACAGGGAAAGCACCGGGGAGCTGTTTTTT. It is translated as CATSDLDRESTGELFF.

The chain is built from TRBV5-1 and TRBJ2-1; 9 nucleotides agree with TRBD1. CDR3 length equals 15 residues. Germline CDR1 SGHRS, CDR2 YFSETQ. J lost 7 bases, V lost 3 bases, and 8 bases had no gene match. The DNA of the CDR3 is TGCGCCAGCAGCTCATGGACAGGGGATGGGAATGAGCAGTTCTTC. It yields the protein CASSSWTGDGNEQFF.